Listed here are 19 T cell receptor beta chains from one sample, sequenced in a study of shared clonotypes between healthy human individuals. The repertoire was sequenced with immunoSEQ multiplex PCR; TCRdb's copy has only in-frame clones and lacks some. The sample has about 2.3 million clones; just over 90% are singletons. What was sequenced was naive CD4+ T cells from PBMCs. Subset denoted: CD45RA+ positively selected. Every receptor here comes from a man between 18 and 35 years old in good health. Some clones in this sample may be carry-over from other donors' samples.

The chain combines TRBV5-1 with TRBJ2-1, with D unclear. The CDR3 consists of 15 residues. The germline CDR1 and CDR2 sequences are SGHRS and YFSETQ. Trimming took off 0 bases at V and 6 bases at J, with 13 bases between the two ends. The CDR3 loop is CASSLDSGPPNEQFF. Here the CDR3 DNA reads TGCGCCAGCAGCTTGGATTCCGGGCCCCCCAATGAGCAGTTCTTC. Full variable domain (remainder filled in from reference TRBV5-1 and TRBJ2-1): KAGVTQTPRYLIKTRGQQVTLSCSPISGHRSVSWYQQTPGQGLQFLFEYFSETQRNKGNFPGRFSGRQFSNSRSEMNVSTLELGDSALYLCASSLDSGPPNEQFFGPGTRLTVL.

V is TRBV19 and J is TRBJ2-5; D may be TRBD1 (6 bases). Germline V lookup: CDR1 LNHDA, CDR2 SQIVND (reference sequence). The V gene lost 8 bases and the J gene lost 5 bases, with 15 bases spanning the gap. CDR3 length: 13 amino acids. The CDR3 sequence is CASPNGGGETQYF. The CDR3 bases are TGTGCCAGTCCCAATGGGGGCGGGGAGACCCAGTACTTC.

As for this clone: Other nucleotide sequences in the sample specify the same CDR3. V is TRBV9 and J is TRBJ2-1; 10 bases map to TRBD2. CDR1 and CDR2 from the germline V gene are SGDLS and YYNGEE. V lost 0 bases and J lost 2; bases outside the gene matches: 2. The CDR3 is 16 amino acids. This CDR3 reads CASSVGTSGTYNEQFF. Written as DNA, the CDR3 is TGTGCCAGCAGCGTAGGCACTAGCGGGACCTACAATGAGCAGTTCTTC.

The gene calls are TRBV5-1 and TRBJ2-3; unclear D gene. CDR3 size: 14 residues. Trimming left V 4 bases short and J 4 bases short, with 13 bases between. In germline, CDR1 is SGHRS, CDR2 YFSETQ. CDR3 sequence reads: CASSRSLAADTQYF. DNA of the CDR3: TGCGCCAGCAGCCGCTCCCTGGCCGCAGATACGCAGTATTTT.

This chain uses TRBV7-3 with TRBJ2-3; D is ambiguous. This CDR3 is 14 amino acids long. Looked up from germline, CDR1 is SGHTA and CDR2 is FQGTGA. Trimming pared 3 bases from V and 4 bases from J, leaving 11 bases between. Written as DNA, the CDR3 is TGTGCCAGCAGCTTGACCACGTACGCAGATACGCAGTATTTT. It codes for CASSLTTYADTQYF.

Concerning this clone itself: The identical CDR3 is also encoded by other nucleotide sequences in the sample. The genes are TRBV28 and TRBJ1-4; 10 bases are a match to TRBD1. The V and J ends lost 5 bases and 5 bases, in that order; junction bases with no gene match: 5. There are 15 residues in the CDR3. The V gene's germline CDR1 is MDHEN and CDR2 SYDVKM. CDR3 bases: TGTGCCAGCAGTCTTCCGGGACAGGGGAATGAAAAACTGTTTTTT. Amino acids: CASSLPGQGNEKLFF.

The chain recombines TRBV28 with TRBJ1-5; D gene ambiguous. The V gene lost 5 bases and the J gene lost 0 bases, with 11 bases spanning the gap. This CDR3 comprises 15 residues. Per germline, CDR1 MDHEN and CDR2 SYDVKM. CDR3 in amino acids: CASSPVSYSNQPQHF. In DNA, the CDR3 is TGTGCCAGCAGTCCCGTATCCTATAGCAATCAGCCCCAGCATTTT.

Written as DNA, the CDR3 is TGTGCCAGCAGGGCAAGCTATTCCCAGAACACCCAGTACTTC. This codes for CASRASYSQNTQYF. The chain combines TRBV6-5 with TRBJ2-5, with no clear D. Germline CDR1 and CDR2: MNHEY and SVGAGI. This CDR3 comprises 14 residues. V shed 6 bases and J shed 8 bases, with 19 bases lying between them.

The chain recombines TRBV29-1 with TRBJ1-4; no definite D call. In germline, CDR1 is SQVTM, CDR2 ANQGSEA. CDR3 length: 13 amino acids. V shed 6 bases and J shed 8 bases, with 16 bases lying between them. The CDR3 DNA follows: TGCAGCGTCCTCAAATCGGATGGGGAAAAACTGTTTTTT. Translating gives CSVLKSDGEKLFF. Full variable domain (missing parts from reference TRBV29-1 and TRBJ1-4): SAVISQKPSRDICQRGTSLTIQCQVDSQVTMMFWYRQQPGQSLTLIATANQGSEATYESGFVIDKFPISRPNLTFSTLTVSNMSPEDSSIYLCSVLKSDGEKLFFGSGTQLSVL.

The V gene is TRBV9, the J gene TRBJ2-7, with TRBD2 matching 9 bases. V was pared by 0 bases and J by 7 bases, with 8 bases of the junction left unmatched. The CDR3 loop spans 15 amino acids. CDR1 is SGDLS, CDR2 YYNGEE, per germline. The CDR3: CASSVGLAGVWEQYF. CDR3 sequence (DNA): TGTGCCAGCAGCGTAGGTTTAGCGGGGGTGTGGGAGCAGTACTTC.

A remark on this clone: The sample contains more than one DNA sequence encoding this CDR3. The chain combines TRBV9 with TRBJ2-2; 9 bases map to TRBD1. The V gene end was trimmed by 2 bases and the J gene end by 5 bases; junction bases not matched to a gene: 7. Germline V gives CDR1 SGDLS, CDR2 YYNGEE. CDR3 length: 16 amino acids. The CDR3 is CASSVGGQGYTGELFF. The CDR3, as DNA: TGTGCCAGCAGCGTGGGCGGACAGGGGTATACCGGGGAGCTGTTTTTT.

On this clone: This could be a read error, since a much larger clone is one nucleotide away. Distinct nucleotide sequences in the sample also encode this CDR3. CDR3 coding DNA: TGTGCCAGCAGCTTAGAAGGGACCCAGTACTTC. Translation: CASSLEGTQYF. The chain has TRBV7-9 and TRBJ2-5, with unresolved D. Deletions cut 1 base from V and 7 bases from J, with 4 bases between. Germline V gene data show CDR1 as SEHNR and CDR2 as FQNEAQ (reference sequence). CDR3 size: 11 residues.

This clone was detected once. The chain uses TRBV5-1 and TRBJ1-1; D might be TRBD1 (6 bases). V lost 3 bases and J 3 bases, leaving 15 bases between the germline ends. The germline V gene encodes CDR1 SGHRS and CDR2 YFSETQ. The CDR3 is made up of 15 amino acids. The DNA for the CDR3 is TGCGCCAGCAGCTGGGACACTGCCAGGGACACTGAAGCTTTCTTT. Its translation: CASSWDTARDTEAFF. Full variable domain (missing parts from reference TRBV5-1 and TRBJ1-1): KAGVTQTPRYLIKTRGQQVTLSCSPISGHRSVSWYQQTPGQGLQFLFEYFSETQRNKGNFPGRFSGRQFSNSRSEMNVSTLELGDSALYLCASSWDTARDTEAFFGQGTRLTVV.

The chain joins TRBV7-6 to TRBJ2-6, with TRBD2 as a possible D gene (5 bases). Between the trimmed V and J ends, which lost 5 bases and 2 bases, there was a span of 10 bases. This CDR3 region has 15 residues. Germline V lookup: CDR1 SGHVS, CDR2 FNYEAQ. The CDR3 nucleotides read TGTGCCAGCAGCCTGCTTAGCGCTGGGGCCAACGTCCTGACTTTC. Protein: CASSLLSAGANVLTF.

Note on this clone: The same CDR3 arises from other DNA sequences in this sample as well. This sequence joins TRBV5-1 and TRBJ2-1; 7 nucleotides agree with TRBD2. This CDR3 is built from 13 residues. CDR1 and CDR2 (germline): SGHRS, YFSETQ. The trim removed 5 bases at V and 5 bases at J, leaving 4 bases unmatched. The CDR3 bases are TGCGCCAGCAGTTCGACTAGCAACAATGAGCAGTTCTTC. This sequence encodes CASSSTSNNEQFF.

The V and J genes are TRBV29-1 and TRBJ2-5; 7 bases fit TRBD2. The CDR3 runs to 14 residues. The V segment lost 7 bases and the J segment 5 bases; nucleotides outside the gene matches: 13. CDR1 SQVTM and CDR2 ANQGSEA come from the germline V gene. As DNA, the CDR3 is TGCAGCGCTCGAGGGGAGGGGATGACGGAGACCCAGTACTTC. It codes for CSARGEGMTETQYF.

V gene TRBV5-4 combines with J gene TRBJ2-7; D is ambiguous. CDR1 is SGHNT, CDR2 YYREEE, per germline (reference sequence). The V end was cut by 1 base, the J end by 0 bases, with 14 bases between. CDR3 length equals 16 residues. The CDR3 is CASSLSVARSSYEQYF. The CDR3 nucleotides are TGTGCCAGCAGCTTGAGTGTGGCAAGGAGCTCCTACGAGCAGTACTTC.

The genes are TRBV11-2 and TRBJ2-2; D unresolved. Trimming cost V 0 bases and J 3 bases, with 5 bases left between them. The CDR3 is made up of 14 amino acids. Germline CDR1 SGHAT, CDR2 FQNNGV. CDR3 coding DNA: TGTGCCAGCAGCTTAGAATTGTACACCGGGGAGCTGTTTTTT. This encodes CASSLELYTGELFF.

The rearrangement uses TRBV2 and TRBJ1-1; D is unclear. Trimming removed 4 bases from V and 3 bases from J, with 18 bases in between. Germline V CDR1 and CDR2: SNHLY, FYNNEI. The CDR3 extends over 16 amino acids. CDR3 loop: CASSVSGVYVDTEAFF. CDR3 bases: TGTGCCAGCAGTGTTTCCGGGGTATATGTCGACACTGAAGCTTTCTTT.